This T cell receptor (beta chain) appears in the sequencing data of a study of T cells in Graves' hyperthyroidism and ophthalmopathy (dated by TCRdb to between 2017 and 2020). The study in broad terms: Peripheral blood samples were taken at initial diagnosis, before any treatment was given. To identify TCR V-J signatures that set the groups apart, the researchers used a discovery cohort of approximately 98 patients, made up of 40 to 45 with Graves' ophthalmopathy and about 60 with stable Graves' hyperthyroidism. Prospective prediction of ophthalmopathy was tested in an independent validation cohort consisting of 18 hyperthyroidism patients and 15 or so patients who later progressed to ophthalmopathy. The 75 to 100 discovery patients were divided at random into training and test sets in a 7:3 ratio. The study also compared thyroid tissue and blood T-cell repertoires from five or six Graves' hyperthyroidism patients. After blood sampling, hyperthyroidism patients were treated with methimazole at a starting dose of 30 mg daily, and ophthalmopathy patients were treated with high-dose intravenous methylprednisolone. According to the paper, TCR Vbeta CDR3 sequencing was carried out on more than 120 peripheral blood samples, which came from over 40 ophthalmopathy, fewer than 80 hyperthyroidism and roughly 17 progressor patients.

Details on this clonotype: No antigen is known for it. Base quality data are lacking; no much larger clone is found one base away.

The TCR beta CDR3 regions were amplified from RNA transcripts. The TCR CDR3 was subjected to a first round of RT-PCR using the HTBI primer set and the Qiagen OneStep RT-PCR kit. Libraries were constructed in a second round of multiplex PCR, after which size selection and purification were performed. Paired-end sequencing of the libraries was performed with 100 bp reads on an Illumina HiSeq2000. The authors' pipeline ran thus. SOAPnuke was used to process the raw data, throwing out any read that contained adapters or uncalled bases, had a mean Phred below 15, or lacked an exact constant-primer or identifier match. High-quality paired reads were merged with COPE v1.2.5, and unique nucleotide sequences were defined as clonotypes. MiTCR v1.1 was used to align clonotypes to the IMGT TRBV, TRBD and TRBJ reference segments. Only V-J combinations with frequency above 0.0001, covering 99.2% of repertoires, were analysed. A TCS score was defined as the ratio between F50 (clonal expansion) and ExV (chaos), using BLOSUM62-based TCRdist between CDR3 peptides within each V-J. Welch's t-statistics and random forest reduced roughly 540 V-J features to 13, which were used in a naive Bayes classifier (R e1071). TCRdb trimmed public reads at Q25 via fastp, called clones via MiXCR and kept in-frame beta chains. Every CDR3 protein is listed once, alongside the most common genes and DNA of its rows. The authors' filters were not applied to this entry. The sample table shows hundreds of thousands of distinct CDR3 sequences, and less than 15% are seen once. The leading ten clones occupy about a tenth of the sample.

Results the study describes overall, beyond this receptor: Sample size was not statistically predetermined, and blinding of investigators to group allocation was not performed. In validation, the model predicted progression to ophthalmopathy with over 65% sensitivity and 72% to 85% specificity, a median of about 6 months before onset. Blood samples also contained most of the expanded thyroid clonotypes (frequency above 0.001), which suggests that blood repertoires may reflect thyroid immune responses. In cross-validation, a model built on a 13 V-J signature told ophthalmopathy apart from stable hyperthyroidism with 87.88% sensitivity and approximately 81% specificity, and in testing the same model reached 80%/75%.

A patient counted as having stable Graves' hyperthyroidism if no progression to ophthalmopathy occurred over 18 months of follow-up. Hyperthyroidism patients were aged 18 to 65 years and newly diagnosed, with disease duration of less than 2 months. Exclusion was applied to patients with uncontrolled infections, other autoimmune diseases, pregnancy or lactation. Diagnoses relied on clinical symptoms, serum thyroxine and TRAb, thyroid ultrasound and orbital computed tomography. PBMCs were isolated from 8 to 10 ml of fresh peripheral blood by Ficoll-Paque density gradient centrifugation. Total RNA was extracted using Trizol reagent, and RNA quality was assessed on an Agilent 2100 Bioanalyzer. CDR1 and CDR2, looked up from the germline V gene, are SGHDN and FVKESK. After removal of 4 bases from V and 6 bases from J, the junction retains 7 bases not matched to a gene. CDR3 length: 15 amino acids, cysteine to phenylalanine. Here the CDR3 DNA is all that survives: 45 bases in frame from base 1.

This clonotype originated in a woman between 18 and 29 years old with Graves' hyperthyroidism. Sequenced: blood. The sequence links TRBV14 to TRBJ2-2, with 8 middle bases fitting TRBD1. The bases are TGTGCCAGCAGCCCCAGGACAGGGCTCTCCGGGGAGCTGTTTTTT. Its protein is CASSPRTGLSGELFF.